This T cell receptor (beta chain) stems from a study of cytomegalovirus exposure and HLA in healthy donors. About this clone: Its antigen is unknown.

Use of 60 Vbeta and 13 Jbeta primers characterized the PCR. Using immunoSEQ multiplex PCR, the repertoire was profiled, and TCRdb retains in-frame clones only, with some absent. The sample carries 150,000 to 200,000 clones, more than 75% recorded once. General study points: Accurate prediction of HLA-A and HLA-B alleles (for most subjects) was reportedly achieved from TCR beta sequences.

The V end lost 0 bases, the J end lost 9 bases, and 3 bases lay between the germline ends. This CDR3 region has 11 residues. CDR1 and CDR2 from the germline V gene are LGHNA and YNFKEQ. The source is a woman aged 40 to 50 in good health and CMV-seronegative. The sample consisted of PBMCs. V gene TRBV4-2 combines with J gene TRBJ2-1; no definite D call. The CDR3 nucleotides are TGTGCCAGCAGCCAAGACTCTGAGCAGTTCTTC. Protein sequence: CASSQDSEQFF.